Detailed here is one T cell receptor (beta chain). Its specificity is not known. These data come from a study of neurological immune-mediated disorders. Study-level background: Relapsing-remitting disease affected around 30, and secondary progressive 3, of 34 multiple sclerosis patients.

Overall study findings and caveats: The level of TCR clonal expansion was highest in patients with HTLV-1-associated myelopathy and lowest in multiple sclerosis, where it fell below the level seen in healthy controls.

As for the cDNA, it was generated by 5'RACE with 10-nucleotide random UMIs. TCRdb re-derived calls from the 5' RACE reads in MiXCR, one entry per CDR3 protein. The data hold 50,000 or so distinct CDR3 sequences, with roughly 3.5% observed a single time. The sequence was collected from a young man with multiple sclerosis. Input material: PBMCs.

The CDR3 DNA is TGTGCCAGCTCAGATTTAGGCAGGGTCTCGGGTAACACTGAAGCTTTCTTT. Its protein is CASSDLGRVSGNTEAFF. The rearrangement links TRBV18 to TRBJ1-1, with D perhaps TRBD1 (5 bases). Germline V lookup: CDR1 KGHSH, CDR2 LQKENI. The CDR3 covers 17 residues. V was cut by 5 bases and J by 2 bases, with 21 bases left in between.